This is a list of T cell receptor beta chains from one sample in a study of T cell clones after liver transplantation. TCRdb's copy holds only in-frame clones and misses some; the assay was immunoSEQ multiplex PCR. In the table there are more than 100,000 clones, around 80% of which are singletons. The sample in question was CD4+ T cells from blood, obtained around 49 months after liver transplant. These receptors were taken from a human patient who received a liver transplant. Some T cells may be supplied by the graft donor. CDR3s include the opening cysteine and the closing phenylalanine or tryptophan. D genes are given only for firm matches. Clone size is shown for a subset of rows, as once, few, many or a class of expanded clone.

clone_size j_call v_call d_call cdr3_aa cdr3_nt
few TRBJ2-2 TRBV15 NA CATSRDSYRAIGELFF TGTGCCACCAGCAGAGATTCTTACAGAGCGATCGGGGAGCTGTTTTTT
NA TRBJ1-1 TRBV5-4 TRBD1 CASSSSLRGLNTEAFF TGTGCCAGCAGCTCCTCCCTTAGGGGGCTGAACACTGAAGCTTTCTTT
NA TRBJ1-5 TRBV7-8 NA CASSLVDPSYSNQPQHF TGTGCCAGCAGCTTAGTCGATCCTTCGTATAGCAATCAGCCCCAGCATTTT
NA TRBJ1-6 TRBV5-4 NA CASSLGRSTTNSPLHF TGTGCCAGCAGCTTGGGACGCTCGACGACAAATTCACCCCTCCACTTT
NA TRBJ2-5 TRBV7-2 NA CASSPSPPRETQYF TGTGCCAGCAGCCCGAGTCCCCCTCGGGAGACCCAGTACTTC
NA TRBJ2-6 TRBV2 NA CASSERRSSGANVLTF TGTGCCAGCAGTGAAAGGCGGTCCTCTGGGGCCAACGTCCTGACTTTC
NA TRBJ1-1 TRBV6-5 NA CASSYSGTPKNTEAFF TGTGCCAGCAGTTACTCTGGGACCCCCAAGAACACTGAAGCTTTCTTT
NA TRBJ2-7 TRBV6-5 NA CASSYGIVTEQYF TGTGCCAGCAGTTACGGGATCGTGACCGAGCAGTACTTC
NA TRBJ1-1 TRBV5-5 NA CASSLNSANTEAFF TGTGCCAGCAGCTTGAATAGCGCGAACACTGAAGCTTTCTTT
NA TRBJ2-2 TRBV5-4 TRBD2 CASSGRTSGNTGELFF TGTGCCAGCAGCGGCCGGACTAGCGGGAACACCGGGGAGCTGTTTTTT
NA TRBJ1-5 TRBV6-6 NA CASSLGQLNQPQHF TGTGCCAGCAGTCTCGGACAGCTTAATCAGCCCCAGCATTTT
once TRBJ2-3 TRBV7-2 TRBD2 CASSSRTSGGPTDTQYF TGTGCCAGCAGCTCCCGGACTAGCGGGGGGCCAACAGATACGCAGTATTTT